Listed below are T cell receptor beta chains from one sample, sequenced in a study of T cell changes during pregnancy in multiple sclerosis. Generated by immunoSEQ multiplex PCR, the TCRdb table keeps only in-frame clones and is missing some. The sample holds fewer than 85,000 clones; 80% to 95% are singletons and the top ten take over 2%. The material was peripheral blood, obtained before pregnancy. The receptors were sampled from a female donor with multiple sclerosis, enrolled in a pregnancy study. Each CDR3 is given with its conserved first and last residue. The D gene is left open where the match is weak. Part of the rows lack a size; the others show once, few, many or a class for expanded clones.

>TRBJ1-1|TRBV11-3|-|-
CASSPTVGDFAEAFF
TGTGCCAGCAGCCCGACTGTAGGGGATTTTGCTGAAGCTTTCTTT
>TRBJ2-7|TRBV5-4|TRBD2|-
CASSTGLASSYEQYF
TGTGCCAGCAGCACCGGACTAGCGAGCTCCTACGAGCAGTACTTC
>TRBJ2-1|TRBV6-6|TRBD2|-
CASSPSGSYNEQFF
TGTGCCAGCAGTCCTAGCGGGAGCTACAATGAGCAGTTCTTC
>TRBJ1-1|TRBV7-9|-|-
CASAASVNTEAFF
TGTGCCAGCGCGGCCAGTGTGAACACTGAAGCTTTCTTT
>TRBJ2-2|TRBV5-4|-|-
CASSPAGRGTGELFF
TGTGCCAGCAGCCCGGCGGGACGAGGGACCGGGGAGCTGTTTTTT
>TRBJ2-5|TRBV18|TRBD1|-
CASSPMGTGIPKETQYF
TGTGCCAGCTCCCCCATGGGGACAGGGATCCCCAAAGAGACCCAGTACTTC
>TRBJ1-5|TRBV6-1|-|-
CASCLGNQPQHF
TGTGCCAGCTGTCTAGGCAATCAGCCCCAGCATTTT
>TRBJ2-7|TRBV6-5|-|-
CASAPGLVTPEQYF
TGTGCCAGCGCTCCGGGACTCGTCACCCCCGAGCAGTACTTC
>TRBJ2-1|TRBV13|TRBD1|-
CASSLGPGQGDNEQFF
TGTGCCAGCAGCTTAGGACCGGGACAGGGGGACAATGAGCAGTTCTTC
>TRBJ2-3|TRBV18|-|-
CASSLLPTGDTQYF
TGTGCCAGCTCACTGTTACCCACCGGAGATACGCAGTATTTT
>TRBJ2-7|TRBV6-1|TRBD1|-
CASNLPGQGNEQYF
TGTGCCAGCAATCTTCCGGGACAGGGCAACGAGCAGTACTTC
>TRBJ2-7|TRBV4-3|TRBD1|-
CASSQAHGDSSYEQYF
TGCGCCAGCAGCCAAGCTCATGGGGACAGCTCCTACGAGCAGTACTTC
>TRBJ2-2|TRBV7-9|-|-
CASSFPTVTGELFF
TGTGCCAGCAGCTTTCCGACAGTTACCGGGGAGCTGTTTTTT
>TRBJ2-2|TRBV7-9|TRBD1|few
CASSLGQGAGELFF
TGTGCCAGCAGCTTAGGACAGGGGGCCGGGGAGCTGTTTTTT
>TRBJ1-1|TRBV2|-|-
CASSGTGYAEAFF
TGTGCCAGCAGTGGTACAGGGTACGCTGAAGCTTTCTTT
>TRBJ2-2|TRBV7-9|-|-
CASSPAGELFF
TGTGCCAGCAGCCCGGCCGGGGAGCTGTTTTTT
>TRBJ2-7|TRBV27|-|once
CASSEQNSYEQYF
TGTGCCAGCAGTGAACAAAACTCCTACGAGCAGTACTTC
>TRBJ2-7|TRBV4-1|-|once
CASSQNTGSYEQYF
TGCGCCAGCAGCCAAAATACAGGTTCCTACGAGCAGTACTTC
>TRBJ2-5|TRBV7-3|-|-
CASSLIARPERETQYF
TGTGCCAGCAGCTTAATCGCGAGGCCTGAGAGGGAGACCCAGTACTTC
>TRBJ2-5|TRBV2|TRBD2|-
CASSAESGGETQYF
TGTGCCAGCAGTGCCGAGAGCGGGGGAGAGACCCAGTACTTC
>TRBJ2-4|TRBV29-1|-|-
CSVSTGQANIQYF
TGCAGCGTTTCGACAGGTCAGGCGAACATTCAGTACTTC
>TRBJ2-7|TRBV27|TRBD1|-
CASSAIPRQGAGVEQYF
TGTGCCAGCAGTGCGATACCAAGACAGGGGGCGGGTGTCGAGCAGTACTTC
>TRBJ1-4|TRBV4-3|TRBD1|-
CASSLKIRGEKLFF
TGCGCCAGCAGCCTTAAAATCAGGGGGGAAAAACTGTTTTTT
>TRBJ2-6|TRBV7-9|TRBD1|-
CASSLVTGVVGANVLTF
TGTGCCAGCAGCTTAGTAACAGGGGTTGTGGGGGCCAACGTCCTGACTTTC
>TRBJ2-7|TRBV7-2|TRBD2|-
CASSLASLAGGPHEQYF
TGTGCCAGCAGCTTAGCCTCACTAGCGGGAGGGCCCCACGAGCAGTACTTC
>TRBJ1-1|TRBV7-6|TRBD1|-
CASSFTRPGQGAALAEAFF
TGTGCCAGCAGCTTCACCAGACCGGGACAGGGGGCCGCGTTGGCCGAAGCTTTCTTT
>TRBJ2-7|TRBV27|TRBD1|-
CASSSTPGQGEKQYF
TGTGCCAGCAGTTCCACGCCGGGACAGGGCGAGAAGCAGTACTTC
>TRBJ2-2|TRBV9|TRBD2|-
CASSVGIVGGSNTGELFF
TGTGCCAGCAGCGTAGGAATTGTGGGCGGGAGCAACACCGGGGAGCTGTTTTTT
>TRBJ2-7|TRBV18|-|-
CASSPWGVGNEQYF
TGTGCCAGCTCACCCTGGGGAGTAGGGAACGAGCAGTACTTC
>TRBJ2-3|TRBV9|TRBD2|once
CASSVRLAGGPDTQYF
TGTGCCAGCAGCGTGCGACTAGCGGGAGGGCCAGATACGCAGTATTTT
>TRBJ2-7|TRBV18|TRBD1|-
CASSPLSRGNGEQYF
TGTGCCAGCTCACCACTCTCCAGGGGGAACGGCGAGCAGTACTTC
>TRBJ2-5|TRBV7-8|TRBD1|-
CASSLATNRGKTQYF
TGTGCCAGCAGCTTAGCGACGAACAGGGGGAAGACCCAGTACTTC
>TRBJ2-7|TRBV5-1|TRBD1|-
CASSSRAQGVYEQYF
TGCGCCAGCAGCTCCAGGGCTCAGGGGGTCTACGAGCAGTACTTC
>TRBJ2-2|TRBV6-1|-|-
CASSEGETGELFF
TGTGCCAGCAGTGAAGGAGAAACCGGGGAGCTGTTTTTT
>TRBJ2-1|TRBV19|-|-
CASGAQGSSYNEQFF
TGTGCCAGTGGCGCACAGGGAAGCTCCTACAATGAGCAGTTCTTC
>TRBJ2-1|TRBV7-2|TRBD1|-
CASSLARGGNGFF
TGTGCCAGCAGCTTAGCCCGAGGGGGCAACGGGTTCTTC
>TRBJ1-1|TRBV18|-|-
CASSPSQQFNTEAFF
TGTGCCAGCTCACCATCACAGCAGTTTAACACTGAAGCTTTCTTT
>TRBJ2-2|TRBV9|TRBD2|once
CASSARTSGNPNTGELFF
TGTGCCAGCAGCGCCAGGACTAGCGGAAACCCGAACACCGGGGAGCTGTTTTTT
>TRBJ2-5|TRBV7-2|-|-
CASSLWTEVVQETQYF
TGTGCCAGCAGCTTATGGACAGAAGTTGTCCAAGAGACCCAGTACTTC
>TRBJ2-1|TRBV9|-|-
CASSVEGSGRVDEQFF
TGTGCCAGCAGCGTAGAGGGGAGCGGGCGGGTTGATGAGCAGTTCTTC
>TRBJ2-3|TRBV6-5|TRBD1|-
CASRRDRDTDTQYF
TGTGCCAGCAGGAGGGACAGAGACACAGATACGCAGTATTTT
>TRBJ1-3|TRBV7-9|-|-
CASSISSPGNTIYF
TGTGCCAGCAGCATTAGCAGTCCAGGAAACACCATATATTTT
>TRBJ2-3|TRBV10-2|TRBD2|-
CASRRTSGKTDTQYF
TGCGCCAGCAGGAGGACTAGCGGGAAGACAGATACGCAGTATTTT
>TRBJ2-6|TRBV19|TRBD1|-
CASSRRWDRGAGANVLTF
TGTGCCAGTAGCCGACGATGGGACAGGGGGGCCGGGGCCAACGTCCTGACTTTC
>TRBJ2-6|TRBV18|TRBD1|-
CASSFQGASGANVLTF
TGTGCCAGCTCATTTCAGGGGGCCTCTGGGGCCAACGTCCTGACTTTC
>TRBJ2-7|TRBV5-1|TRBD1|-
CASSYGQGMYEQYF
TGCGCCAGCAGCTACGGACAGGGCATGTACGAGCAGTACTTC
>TRBJ2-1|TRBV27|TRBD2|-
CASSRGGEQFF
TGTGCCAGCAGCCGGGGGGGCGAGCAGTTCTTC
>TRBJ2-7|TRBV28|TRBD1|-
CASTGTGFDEQYF
TGTGCCAGCACCGGGACAGGGTTCGACGAGCAGTACTTC
>TRBJ2-7|TRBV9|TRBD2|-
CASSVVGGREQYF
TGTGCCAGCAGCGTAGTGGGAGGGCGAGAGCAGTACTTC
>TRBJ2-1|TRBV19|-|once
CASIPRIGGGDEQFF
TGTGCCAGTATTCCCCGAATTGGGGGAGGCGATGAGCAGTTCTTC
>TRBJ2-7|TRBV7-8|TRBD2|-
CASSLVLAGSYEQYF
TGTGCCAGCAGCTTAGTACTAGCGGGCTCCTACGAGCAGTACTTC
>TRBJ2-1|TRBV7-9|TRBD2|-
CASSLGTSGRGGEQFF
TGTGCCAGCAGCTTAGGGACTAGCGGGAGGGGGGGGGAGCAGTTCTTC
>TRBJ2-5|TRBV5-1|-|-
CASSLRETQYF
TGCGCCAGCAGCTTGCGAGAGACCCAGTACTTC
>TRBJ2-3|TRBV27|-|-
CASSTYTDTQYF
TGTGCCAGCAGCACTTACACAGATACGCAGTATTTT
>TRBJ2-5|TRBV29-1|TRBD1|-
CSVAGGTQYF
TGCAGCGTGGCAGGGGGGACCCAGTACTTC